This TCR beta chain came from a study of cytomegalovirus exposure and HLA in healthy donors. Study-level findings and limits: TCR beta sequences reportedly predicted most subjects' HLA-A and HLA-B alleles accurately. There were several of the most significant clusters that appeared linked to common viral pathogens in a later analysis. It was assumed in the presence/absence analyses that sequencing depth was roughly uniform across donors.

In the case of this clone: Its target is unknown.

The V and J ends lost 4 bases and 4 bases, in that order; junction bases with no gene match: 10. The CDR3 contains 16 residues. Germline lookup yields CDR1 MNHNS and CDR2 SASEGT. Researchers ran the PCR with 60 Vbeta and 13 Jbeta primers. Profiled with immunoSEQ multiplex PCR; TCRdb holds only in-frame clones, not every one. The sample holds 85,000 to 120,000 clones, over 65% seen once. The TCR originated in a man aged 35 to 55 in good health and CMV-seronegative. V is TRBV6-1 and J is TRBJ2-1, with 7 positions matching TRBD2. Sequencing was done on a sample of PBMCs. The CDR3 DNA follows: TGTGCCAGCAGTGTCTGGGGGGGACGATTTTACAATGAGCAGTTCTTC. It codes for CASSVWGGRFYNEQFF.